Reported below is one TCR beta chain. Its antigen is unidentified. The entry originates in a study of long-term antiretroviral therapy in people with HIV. Study-wide points: Clones that had undergone expansion before ART dominated the repertoire at all time points.

Sequencing relied on immunoSEQ assay v3.0, run at survey level. Using immunoSEQ multiplex PCR, the repertoire was profiled, and TCRdb retains in-frame clones only, with some absent. The data hold some 35,000 clones, with 65% to 85% observed a single time. V lost 4 bases to trimming and J lost 8 bases, with 16 bases between them. CDR3 length equals 14 residues. Germline V CDR1 and CDR2: SGHRS, YFSETQ. This sequence originates from a man in his fifties with HIV. The chain has TRBV5-1 and TRBJ2-1, with D tentatively TRBD2 (6 bases). Sequenced material: unsorted PBMCs, taken 3 years after starting antiretroviral therapy. This chain's CDR3 is CASSHGTLLDEQFF. The CDR3, as DNA: TGCGCCAGCAGCCATGGGACTTTACTGGATGAGCAGTTCTTC. The variable domain in full, with the rest retrieved from reference TRBV5-1 and TRBJ2-1, is KAGVTQTPRYLIKTRGQQVTLSCSPISGHRSVSWYQQTPGQGLQFLFEYFSETQRNKGNFPGRFSGRQFSNSRSEMNVSTLELGDSALYLCASSHGTLLDEQFFGPGTRLTVL.